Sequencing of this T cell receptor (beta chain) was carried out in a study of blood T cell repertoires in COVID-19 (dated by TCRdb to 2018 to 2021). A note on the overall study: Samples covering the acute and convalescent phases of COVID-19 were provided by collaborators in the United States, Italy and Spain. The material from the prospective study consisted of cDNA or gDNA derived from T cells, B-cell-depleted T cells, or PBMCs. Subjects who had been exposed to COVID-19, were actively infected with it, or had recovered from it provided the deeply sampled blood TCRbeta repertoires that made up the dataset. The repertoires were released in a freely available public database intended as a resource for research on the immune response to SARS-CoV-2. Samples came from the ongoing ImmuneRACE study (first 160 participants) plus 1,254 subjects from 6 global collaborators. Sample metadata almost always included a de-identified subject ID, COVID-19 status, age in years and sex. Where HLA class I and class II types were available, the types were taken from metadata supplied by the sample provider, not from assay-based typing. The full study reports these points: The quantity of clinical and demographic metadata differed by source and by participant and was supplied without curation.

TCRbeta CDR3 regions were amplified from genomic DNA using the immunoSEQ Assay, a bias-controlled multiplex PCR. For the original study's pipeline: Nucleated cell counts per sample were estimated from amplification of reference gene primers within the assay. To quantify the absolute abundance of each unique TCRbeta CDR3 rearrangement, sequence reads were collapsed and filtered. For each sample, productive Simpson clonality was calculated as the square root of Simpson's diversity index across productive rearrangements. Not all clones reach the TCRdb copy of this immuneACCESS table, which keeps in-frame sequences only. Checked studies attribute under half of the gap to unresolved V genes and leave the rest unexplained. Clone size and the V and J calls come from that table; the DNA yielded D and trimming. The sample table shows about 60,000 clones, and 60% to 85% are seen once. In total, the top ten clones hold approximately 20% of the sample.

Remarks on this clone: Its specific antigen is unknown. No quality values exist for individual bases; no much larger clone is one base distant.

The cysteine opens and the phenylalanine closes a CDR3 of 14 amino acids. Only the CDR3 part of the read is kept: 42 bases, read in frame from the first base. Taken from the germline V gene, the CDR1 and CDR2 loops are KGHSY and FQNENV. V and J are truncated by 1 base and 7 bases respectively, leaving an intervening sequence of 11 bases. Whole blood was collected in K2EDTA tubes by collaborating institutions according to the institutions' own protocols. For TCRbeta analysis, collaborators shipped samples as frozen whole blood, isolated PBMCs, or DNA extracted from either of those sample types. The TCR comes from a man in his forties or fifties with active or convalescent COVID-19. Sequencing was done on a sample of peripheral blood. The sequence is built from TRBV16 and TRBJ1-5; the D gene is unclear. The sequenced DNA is TGTGCCAGCAGCCAATTAACGGGGAAGCAGCCCCAGCATTTT. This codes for CASSQLTGKQPQHF.